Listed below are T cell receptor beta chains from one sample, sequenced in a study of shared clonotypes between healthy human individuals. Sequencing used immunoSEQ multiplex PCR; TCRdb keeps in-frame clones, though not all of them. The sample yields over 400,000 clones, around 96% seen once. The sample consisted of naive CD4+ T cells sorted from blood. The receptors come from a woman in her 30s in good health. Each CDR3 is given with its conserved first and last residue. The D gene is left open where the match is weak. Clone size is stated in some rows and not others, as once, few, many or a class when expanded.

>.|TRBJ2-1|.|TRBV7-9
TGTGCCAGCAGCCAATCTGGCGGCGCCTCCTACAATGAGCAGTTCTTC
CASSQSGGASYNEQFF
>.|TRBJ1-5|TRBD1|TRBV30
TGTGCCTGGACCGAGGGACAGCCAGGTCAGCCCCAGCATTTT
CAWTEGQPGQPQHF
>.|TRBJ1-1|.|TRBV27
TGTGCCAGCAGTTTATCTGCAGGTTCACCGGGGGACACTGAAGCTTTCTTT
CASSLSAGSPGDTEAFF
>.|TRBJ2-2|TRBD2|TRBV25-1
TGTGCCAGCCGGGCGGGGGGCAGGAACACCGGGGAGCTGTTTTTT
CASRAGGRNTGELFF
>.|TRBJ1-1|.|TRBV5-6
TGTGCCAGCAGCTTGGCCACGGGGGCAGCTTTCTTT
CASSLATGAAFF
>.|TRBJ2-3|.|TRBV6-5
TGTGCCAGCAGTTACATTGGGGGAAAGGATACGCAGTATTTT
CASSYIGGKDTQYF
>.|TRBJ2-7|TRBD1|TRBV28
TGTGCCAGCGGTCGTACGGACAGGGTATCCGAGCAGTACTTC
CASGRTDRVSEQYF
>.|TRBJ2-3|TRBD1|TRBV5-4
TGTGCCAGCAACCCAGGGGGCGGGAACGGCTGGGATACGCAGTATTTT
CASNPGGGNGWDTQYF
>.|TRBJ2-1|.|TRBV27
TGTGCCAGCAGTGGGGCCTACAATGAGCAGTTCTTC
CASSGAYNEQFF
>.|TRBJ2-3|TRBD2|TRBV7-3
TGTGCCAGCAGCCCAAGCCTAGCGGATACAGATACGCAGTATTTT
CASSPSLADTDTQYF
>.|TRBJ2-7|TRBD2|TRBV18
TGTGCCAGCTCACCAAGCGGGGGGACGTCCTACGAGCAGTACTTC
CASSPSGGTSYEQYF
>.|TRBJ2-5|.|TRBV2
TGTGCCAGCAGTGAAGGGTTCCTACAGGGAGTTCAAGAGACCCAGTACTTC
CASSEGFLQGVQETQYF
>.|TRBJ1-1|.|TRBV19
TGTGCCAGTAGCGGGGTGGGAGCTGAAGCTTTCTTT
CASSGVGAEAFF
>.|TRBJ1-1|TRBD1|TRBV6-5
TGTGCCAGCAAGGACAGGTTAAACACTGAAGCTTTCTTT
CASKDRLNTEAFF
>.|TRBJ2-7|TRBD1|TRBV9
TGTGCCAGCAGCGTAAGGGGACAGGGTTACGAGCAGTACTTC
CASSVRGQGYEQYF
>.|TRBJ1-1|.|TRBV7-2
TGTGCCAGCAGCTCGGGAAGACAGGTAAACACTGAAGCTTTCTTT
CASSSGRQVNTEAFF
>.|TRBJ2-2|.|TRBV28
TGTGCCAGCAGTTTGCAGGGATGGACCGGGGAGCTGTTTTTT
CASSLQGWTGELFF
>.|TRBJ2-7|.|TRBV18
TGTGCCAGCTCACCCCGCAGCTCCTACGAGCAGTACTTC
CASSPRSSYEQYF
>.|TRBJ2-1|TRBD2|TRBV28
TGTGCCAGCGGTGCAGGGTCTAGCGGATACAATGAGCAGTTCTTC
CASGAGSSGYNEQFF
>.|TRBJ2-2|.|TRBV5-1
TGCGCCAGCAGTGGCACCGGAGACACCGGGGAGCTGTTTTTT
CASSGTGDTGELFF
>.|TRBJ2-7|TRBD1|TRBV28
TGTGCCAGCAGGGCTCCGGGACAGGGCCCCCACGAGCAGTACTTC
CASRAPGQGPHEQYF
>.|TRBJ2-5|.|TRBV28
TGTGCCAGCAGTTTGGGGCAGGAGACCCAGTACTTC
CASSLGQETQYF
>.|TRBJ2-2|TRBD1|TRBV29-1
TGCAGCGTGAGGGGTACAGGGGGATACACCGGGGAGCTGTTTTTT
CSVRGTGGYTGELFF
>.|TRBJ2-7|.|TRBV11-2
TGTGCCAGCACCAAACAGGGTAATACCTACGAGCAGTACTTC
CASTKQGNTYEQYF
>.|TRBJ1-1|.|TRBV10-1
TGCGCCAGCAGTGATCAGAGATACACTGAAGCTTTCTTT
CASSDQRYTEAFF
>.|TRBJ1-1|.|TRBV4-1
TGCGCCAGCAGCCAAGGCACAGGGAGAGCAAACACTGAAGCTTTCTTT
CASSQGTGRANTEAFF
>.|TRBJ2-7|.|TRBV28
TGTGCCAGCAGCTGGGCTTTCTACGAGCAGTACTTC
CASSWAFYEQYF
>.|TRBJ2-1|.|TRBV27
TGTGCCAGCAGTTTCCTGCTATGGGGGCGGAATGAGCAGTTCTTC
CASSFLLWGRNEQFF
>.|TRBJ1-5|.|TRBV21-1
TGTGCCAGCAGTCTGCGTCAGAACAATCAGCCCCAGCATTTT
CASSLRQNNQPQHF
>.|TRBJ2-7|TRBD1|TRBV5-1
TGCGCCAGTGGACAGGGAACCTACGAGCAGTACTTC
CASGQGTYEQYF
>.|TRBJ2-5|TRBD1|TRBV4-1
TGCGCCAGCAGCCAGGACGGGACAGGGGGTTTCCAAGAGACCCAGTACTTC
CASSQDGTGGFQETQYF
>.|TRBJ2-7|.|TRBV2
TGTGCCAGCAGGGTAGATCGGGCCTACGAGCAGTACTTC
CASRVDRAYEQYF
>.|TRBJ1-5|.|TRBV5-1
TGCGCCAGCAGCTTGGATCAGGGCCGGAATCAGCCCCAGCATTTT
CASSLDQGRNQPQHF
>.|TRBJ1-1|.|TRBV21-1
TGTGCCAGCGGATACAGAGGGAGAGGAGCTTTCTTT
CASGYRGRGAFF
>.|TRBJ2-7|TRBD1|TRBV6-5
TGTGCCAGCAGTTACGACAGGGGGGTAACCTACGAGCAGTACTTC
CASSYDRGVTYEQYF
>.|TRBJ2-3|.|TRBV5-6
TGTGCCAGCAGCTTTCGAAATACGCAGTATTTT
CASSFRNTQYF
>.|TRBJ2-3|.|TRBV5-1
TGCGCCAGCAGCTTGGGAGTGCGGATACAATTCTCAGATACGCAGTATTTT
CASSLGVRIQFSDTQYF
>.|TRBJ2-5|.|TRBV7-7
TGTGCCAGCAGCTTCGGAGAGACCCAGTACTTC
CASSFGETQYF
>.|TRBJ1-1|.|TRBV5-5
TGTGCCAGCAGCTTATTACAAGTCACTGAAGCTTTCTTT
CASSLLQVTEAFF
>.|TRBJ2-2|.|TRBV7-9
TGTGCCAGCAGCGACCGGGTAGCCCCGAACACCGGGGAGCTGTTTTTT
CASSDRVAPNTGELFF
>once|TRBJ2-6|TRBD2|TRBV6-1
TGTGCCAGCAGTGAACAGGGGGCTAGCGGGAGCTCTGGGGCCAACGTCCTGACTTTC
CASSEQGASGSSGANVLTF
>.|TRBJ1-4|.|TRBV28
TGTGCCAGCAGTACGGCCTTAGAGGAAAAACTGTTTTTT
CASSTALEEKLFF
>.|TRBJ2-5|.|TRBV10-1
TGCGCCAGCAGTGAGGGCTCGGCTCCCCAGTACTTC
CASSEGSAPQYF
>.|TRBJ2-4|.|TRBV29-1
TGCAGCGTTGCAGGGGAGAAGGACATTCAGTACTTC
CSVAGEKDIQYF
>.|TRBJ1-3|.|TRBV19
TGTGCCAGTAGTCCTGTTGAGGTGAACTCTGGAAACACCATATATTTT
CASSPVEVNSGNTIYF
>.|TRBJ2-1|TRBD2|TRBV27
TGTGCCAGCAGCCGAGGACTAGCGGGAGGCGGGAATGAGCAGTTCTTC
CASSRGLAGGGNEQFF
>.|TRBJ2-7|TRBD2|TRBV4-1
TGCGCCAGCAGCCAAATCGGACTAGCGGGAGACGAGCAGTACTTC
CASSQIGLAGDEQYF
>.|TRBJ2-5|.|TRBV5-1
TGCGCCAGCAGCTTGGGGTCAGCGATGCAGTACTTC
CASSLGSAMQYF
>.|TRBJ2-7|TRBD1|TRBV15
TGTGCCACCAGCAGAGACCGAGTCAGGGGGAACGAGCAGTACTTC
CATSRDRVRGNEQYF
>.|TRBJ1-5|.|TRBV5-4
TGTGCCAGCAGCTTGGTCCAGGGTTTAAATCAGCCCCAGCATTTT
CASSLVQGLNQPQHF
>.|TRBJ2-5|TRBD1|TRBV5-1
TGCGCCAGCAGCCTTACAGGGGGCAGGCTACAAGAGACCCAGTACTTC
CASSLTGGRLQETQYF
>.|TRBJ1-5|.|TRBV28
TGTGCCAGCAGTATCCCGCAAAGCAATCAGCCCCAGCATTTT
CASSIPQSNQPQHF
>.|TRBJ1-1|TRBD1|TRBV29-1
TGCAGCGTGGGGACAGCGAACACTGAAGCTTTCTTT
CSVGTANTEAFF
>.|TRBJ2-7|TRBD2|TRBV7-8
TGTGCCAGCAGCTCCCAAACTAGCGGGAGCTGGGACGCCTACGAGCAGTACTTC
CASSSQTSGSWDAYEQYF
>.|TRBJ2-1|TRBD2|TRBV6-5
TGTGCCAGCAGTTACGGGACTAGTCTTATAAATGAGCAGTTCTTC
CASSYGTSLINEQFF
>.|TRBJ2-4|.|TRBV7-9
TGTGCCAGCAGCACCATAGGGGGGAACATTCAGTACTTC
CASSTIGGNIQYF
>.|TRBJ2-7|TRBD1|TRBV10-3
TGTGCCATCAGTGAGACCCGGGACAGGGCCTACGAGCAGTACTTC
CAISETRDRAYEQYF
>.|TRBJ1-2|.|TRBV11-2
TGTGCCAGCAACAAATCACCCCAAGTCGGGGCCCTCTATGGCTACACCTTC
CASNKSPQVGALYGYTF
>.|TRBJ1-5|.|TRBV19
TGTGCCAGTAGTATAGTAGGCTCAGGCAATCAGCCCCAGCATTTT
CASSIVGSGNQPQHF
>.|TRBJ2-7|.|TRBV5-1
TGCGCCAGCAGCTTGGGGGCCTCCTACGAGCAGTACTTC
CASSLGASYEQYF